This is a list of T cell receptor beta chains from one sample in a study of CD8 T cells in ankylosing spondylitis. TCRdb called the 5' RACE reads again in MiXCR, with one record for every CDR3 protein. The repertoire holds under 850,000 distinct CDR3 sequences, with around 20% as singletons. The sample was blood, either unsorted or a sorted T cell fraction (not recorded which). The receptors stem from a male donor with ankylosing spondylitis. The conserved cysteine and the conserved F or W are not part of the CDR3 here.

cdr3_length	v_call	j_call	cdr3_aa
11	TRBV9	TRBJ2-5	ASSVTSQETQY
13	TRBV20-1	TRBJ2-7	SARLPGGFPDEQY
12	TRBV7-2	TRBJ2-1	ASRKTSGSNEQF
12	TRBV12-3/TRBV12-4	TRBJ1-1	ASSFATGPGEAF
13	TRBV15	TRBJ1-2	ATSRDSQGSYGYT
13	TRBV24-1	TRBJ2-1	ATRGPQDSYNEQF
12	TRBV5-1	TRBJ2-1	ASSHGTGGNEQF
13	TRBV25-1	TRBJ1-5	ASSDDRVSNQPQH
10	TRBV19	TRBJ1-2	ASSIGPAGYT
14	TRBV4-3	TRBJ1-6	ASSQDWTEDNSPLH
11	TRBV29-1	TRBJ2-3	SVASAGLDTQY
8	TRBV12-5	TRBJ2-5	ATSQETQY
13	TRBV20-1	TRBJ1-1	SAPTPGQIHTEAF
11	TRBV12-3/TRBV12-4	TRBJ1-5	ASSLKGEEPQH
14	TRBV12-3/TRBV12-4	TRBJ2-1	ASSLGSPGSYNEQF
12	TRBV6-1	TRBJ2-7	ASSETGLAYEQY
14	TRBV7-9	TRBJ2-1	ASSSTAGAMGLEQF
17	TRBV5-4	TRBJ2-6	ASSFSGTGPSSGANVLT
12	TRBV12-3/TRBV12-4	TRBJ1-6	ASSLWDTNSPLH
8	TRBV29-1	TRBJ1-1	SVSGTEAF
13	TRBV27	TRBJ2-7	ASSLLFEGEDEQY
13	TRBV5-1	TRBJ2-1	ASSLVGEAYNEQF
13	TRBV28	TRBJ2-7	ASSLVEGATYEQY
15	TRBV7-2	TRBJ2-5	ASSLGDRGLQSETQY
17	TRBV11-2	TRBJ2-6	ASSRGLGQGASGANVLT
11	TRBV10-3	TRBJ2-7	AIGEGEAYEQY
9	TRBV2	TRBJ2-1	ASSSGLIQF
13	TRBV7-7	TRBJ1-5	ASSFQGPLNQPQH
13	TRBV6-4	TRBJ2-5	ASSDSPGAMETQY
12	TRBV29-1	TRBJ1-1	SVEDRTANTEAF
12	TRBV3-1	TRBJ2-3	ASSPPSKLDTQY
12	TRBV5-1	TRBJ2-7	ASSPNWGSGEQY
13	TRBV3-1	TRBJ1-1	ASSQEGTDWSEAF
11	TRBV29-1	TRBJ2-7	SVDGDMGYEQY
12	TRBV11-2	TRBJ2-7	ASSLAGYPYEQY
14	TRBV5-1	TRBJ2-3	ASSLASGGSTDTQY
12	TRBV29-1	TRBJ2-1	SVARPPRYNEQF
11	TRBV20-1	TRBJ2-7	SARAGEPYEQY
14	TRBV4-3	TRBJ2-2	ASSQEAAGGGGELF
11	TRBV4-3	TRBJ2-7	ASSQALREVVY
12	TRBV4-2	TRBJ2-2	ASRGRGGSGELF
11	TRBV2	TRBJ1-5	ASSTGSNQPQH
14	TRBV15	TRBJ2-1	ATTAGLAGGYNEQF
12	TRBV11-2	TRBJ2-2	ASSSRGKTGELF
12	TRBV3-1	TRBJ2-1	ASSQDPYGNEQF
14	TRBV9	TRBJ2-3	ASSSWTSGKVDTQY
16	TRBV11-2	TRBJ2-1	ASSLVAMGLPYYNEQF
13	TRBV6-2/TRBV6-3	TRBJ2-1	ASRLAGLSYNEQF
13	TRBV5-1	TRBJ1-1	ASSLAGQLNTEAF
15	TRBV6-5	TRBJ2-5	ASSYSAWSGGRETQY
14	TRBV6-5	TRBJ2-2	ASSNRQGLTTGELF
14	TRBV7-8	TRBJ2-5	ASAKGETGLRETQY
16	TRBV11-2	TRBJ1-1	ASSKVTFGGPRNTEAF